A selection of T cell receptor beta chains follows, all from one sample in a study of cytomegalovirus exposure and HLA in healthy donors. Libraries were prepared by immunoSEQ multiplex PCR; TCRdb keeps only in-frame clonotypes and omits some of them. The table has some 140,000 clones, roughly 70% seen once. The sample consisted of PBMCs. The receptors here all came from a man in his fifties or sixties in good health and CMV-seropositive. CDR3s include the opening cysteine and the closing phenylalanine or tryptophan. D genes are given only for firm matches. The size entry is marked missing in some rows and otherwise reads once, few, many or a size class.

v_call	j_call	d_call	clone_size	cdr3_aa	cdr3_nt
TRBV5-6	TRBJ2-1	.	.	CASSYEHREQFF	TGTGCCAGCAGCTACGAACACAGGGAGCAGTTCTTC
TRBV25-1	TRBJ2-6	TRBD2	.	CASSESTGGGAGANVLTF	TGTGCCAGCAGTGAATCTACGGGAGGAGGTGCTGGGGCCAACGTCCTGACTTTC
TRBV7-8	TRBJ2-1	TRBD2	.	CASSPRTGLAGLNNEQFF	TGTGCCAGCAGCCCCCGAACTGGGCTAGCGGGACTAAACAATGAGCAGTTCTTC
TRBV4-3	TRBJ1-2	.	.	CASSQIDSPYGYTF	TGCGCCAGCAGCCAAATCGACAGTCCCTATGGCTACACCTTC
TRBV5-1	TRBJ1-2	.	.	CASSFQGRGSPYGYTF	TGCGCCAGCAGCTTCCAAGGTAGGGGGTCGCCCTATGGCTACACCTTC
TRBV6-5	TRBJ1-5	.	.	CASSSGGTNQPQHF	TGTGCCAGCAGTTCCGGAGGCACCAATCAGCCCCAGCATTTT
TRBV29-1	TRBJ1-4	.	.	CSVEDRVALGKLFF	TGCAGCGTTGAAGATCGGGTGGCGCTCGGAAAACTGTTTTTT
TRBV5-4	TRBJ2-7	TRBD1	few	CASSSGQGEQYF	TGTGCCAGCAGCTCCGGACAGGGCGAGCAGTACTTC
TRBV29-1	TRBJ1-1	TRBD1	.	CSVGGQIQAFF	TGCAGCGTTGGGGGACAGATTCAAGCTTTCTTT
TRBV16	TRBJ1-2	.	once	CASSRTSADGYTF	TGTGCCAGCAGCCGGACAAGCGCGGATGGCTACACCTTC
TRBV9	TRBJ1-1	TRBD1	.	CASSAWTGGTEAFF	TGTGCCAGCAGCGCCTGGACAGGGGGAACTGAAGCTTTCTTT
TRBV5-4	TRBJ2-2	TRBD1	.	CASHLGTAPGTGELFF	TGTGCCAGCCACCTTGGGACAGCCCCTGGGACCGGGGAGCTGTTTTTT
TRBV7-2	TRBJ2-1	.	.	CASSLGLAYNNEQFF	TGTGCCAGCAGCTTAGGCCTAGCGTATAACAATGAGCAGTTCTTC
TRBV6-7	TRBJ1-1	TRBD1	.	CASSKPDRDRLYTEAFF	TGTGCCAGCAGCAAGCCGGACAGGGACCGGCTCTACACTGAAGCTTTCTTT
TRBV7-2	TRBJ1-2	TRBD1	.	CASSLAGQGADGYTF	TGTGCCAGCAGCTTAGCGGGACAGGGGGCTGATGGCTACACCTTC
TRBV9	TRBJ2-1	TRBD2	once	CASSVVAGYNEQFF	TGTGCCAGCAGCGTGGTAGCGGGGTACAATGAGCAGTTCTTC
TRBV7-9	TRBJ2-5	TRBD1	.	CASSLSRQGNQETQYF	TGTGCCAGCAGCTTGAGCAGACAGGGAAACCAAGAGACCCAGTACTTC
TRBV19	TRBJ2-1	TRBD2	.	CASKSGRTSGSHEQFF	TGTGCCAGTAAATCAGGAAGGACTAGCGGGAGTCATGAGCAGTTCTTC
TRBV5-4	TRBJ1-1	TRBD1	.	CASSVGTGYTEAFF	TGTGCCAGCAGCGTCGGGACAGGGTACACTGAAGCTTTCTTT
TRBV18	TRBJ2-1	TRBD2	.	CASSPPTLAGGLYEQFF	TGTGCCAGCTCACCCCCCACCCTAGCGGGGGGGTTGTATGAGCAGTTCTTC
TRBV12-5	TRBJ2-5	.	.	CASMSGQWETQYF	TGTGCTAGTATGTCAGGCCAATGGGAGACCCAGTACTTC
TRBV18	TRBJ1-4	TRBD1	.	CASSPDRGPNEKLFF	TGTGCCAGCTCACCCGACAGGGGCCCTAATGAAAAACTGTTTTTT
TRBV6-1	TRBJ1-4	TRBD1	few	CASSGTDRVINEKLFF	TGTGCCAGCAGTGGCACCGACAGGGTGATAAATGAAAAACTGTTTTTT
TRBV11-2	TRBJ1-1	.	.	CASSFSIYTEAFF	TGTGCCAGCAGCTTCAGTATATACACTGAAGCTTTCTTT
TRBV2	TRBJ1-1	.	.	CADRGRNTEAFF	TGTGCCGACCGGGGGAGGAACACTGAAGCTTTCTTT
TRBV5-5	TRBJ1-1	TRBD1	.	CASSSYRGVRTEAFF	TGTGCCAGCAGCTCTTACAGGGGAGTGAGGACTGAAGCTTTCTTT
TRBV20-1	TRBJ2-7	.	few	CSARRQGEQYF	TGCAGTGCTAGGAGGCAGGGCGAGCAGTACTTC
TRBV6-1	TRBJ2-5	.	.	CASAGGRGETQYF	TGTGCCAGCGCAGGGGGGCGTGGGGAGACCCAGTACTTC
TRBV5-1	TRBJ1-1	.	.	CASSGLGGSGDTEAFF	TGCGCCAGCAGCGGATTAGGAGGGTCCGGGGACACTGAAGCTTTCTTT
TRBV7-9	TRBJ1-1	TRBD1	few	CSSSLRDRGPSNTEAFF	TGTTCCAGCAGCTTACGGGACAGGGGACCCTCGAACACTGAAGCTTTCTTT
TRBV4-2	TRBJ2-7	TRBD1	.	CASSQGRQGYEQYF	TGTGCCAGCAGCCAAGGACGACAGGGATACGAGCAGTACTTC
TRBV29-1	TRBJ2-1	.	.	CSVERSSYNEQFF	TGCAGCGTTGAGAGGAGCTCCTACAATGAGCAGTTCTTC
TRBV2	TRBJ2-7	TRBD2	many	CASSLSSGGAYEQYF	TGTGCCAGCAGTCTATCGAGCGGGGGGGCCTACGAGCAGTACTTC
TRBV11-2	TRBJ2-1	.	.	CASSLTRGSGNEQFF	TGTGCCAGCAGCTTGACCAGAGGCTCGGGCAATGAGCAGTTCTTC
TRBV7-2	TRBJ1-5	.	.	CASSLDWANNQPQHF	TGTGCCAGCAGCTTAGATTGGGCTAACAATCAGCCCCAGCATTTT
TRBV2	TRBJ1-2	.	.	CASSSDINYGYTF	TGTGCCAGCAGTTCGGACATAAACTATGGCTACACCTTC
TRBV11-2	TRBJ2-1	TRBD1	.	CASSMDRGPNEQFF	TGTGCCAGCAGCATGGACAGGGGGCCGAATGAGCAGTTCTTC
TRBV7-9	TRBJ2-7	.	.	CASSPRAGHEQYF	TGTGCCAGCAGCCCCAGGGCGGGGCACGAGCAGTACTTC
TRBV5-4	TRBJ1-1	.	.	CASSLGLGAGKGTEAFF	TGTGCCAGCAGCTTGGGCTTGGGCGCAGGGAAAGGCACTGAAGCTTTCTTT
TRBV19	TRBJ2-7	.	few	CASSIYRVDPYEQYF	TGTGCCAGTAGTATCTACAGGGTGGACCCCTACGAGCAGTACTTC
TRBV18	TRBJ1-1	.	.	CASSSYREGTEAFF	TGTGCCAGCTCCTCGTACAGGGAGGGCACTGAAGCTTTCTTT
TRBV19	TRBJ2-1	TRBD2	.	CASSGRLAGRYNEQFF	TGTGCCAGTAGTGGGAGACTAGCGGGGCGATACAATGAGCAGTTCTTC
TRBV11-3	TRBJ2-7	TRBD1	.	CASSPGGTGGEQYF	TGTGCCAGCAGCCCCGGGGGGACAGGGGGCGAGCAGTACTTC
TRBV6-6	TRBJ2-3	.	few	CASSYSNREGTDTQYF	TGTGCCAGCAGTTACTCGAACCGGGAAGGCACAGATACGCAGTATTTT
TRBV7-7	TRBJ2-3	TRBD2	.	CASSLSRGGDTQYF	TGTGCCAGCAGCCTCTCGCGGGGGGGGGATACGCAGTATTTT
TRBV5-6	TRBJ2-2	.	once	CASSLGPNTGELFF	TGTGCCAGCAGCTTGGGGCCCAACACCGGGGAGCTGTTTTTT
TRBV6-4	TRBJ1-1	.	.	CASSYGRQGNTEAFF	TGTGCCAGCAGTTACGGTAGGCAGGGGAACACTGAAGCTTTCTTT
TRBV6-6	TRBJ1-1	.	few	CASSYGQTNTEAFF	TGTGCCAGCAGTTACGGACAAACGAACACTGAAGCTTTCTTT
TRBV5-1	TRBJ2-3	TRBD2	.	CASSLSGGRSTDTQYF	TGCGCCAGCAGCTTGAGTGGCGGGAGGAGCACAGATACGCAGTATTTT
TRBV7-9	TRBJ1-3	.	few	CASSLTLRQDGNTIYF	TGTGCCAGCAGCTTAACCCTCAGACAGGATGGAAACACCATATATTTT
TRBV19	TRBJ1-2	TRBD1	few	CASRTMGTGPYGYTF	TGTGCCAGTAGAACCATGGGGACAGGGCCCTATGGCTACACCTTC